The text below deals with one T cell receptor (beta chain). Its specificity is unknown. The CDR3 sequence is 15 residues long. Germline V gene data show CDR1 as SGHTA and CDR2 as FQGNSA. Trimming stripped 5 bases from V and 0 bases from J, with 11 bases between. Treatment defined: oral pan-JAK inhibitor, 5-10 mg twice daily. Punch biopsies of lesional scalp, plus peripheral blood, were taken from alopecia areata patients. RNA, once extracted, was reverse transcribed into cDNA for use as the sequencing template. Some clones are missing from TCRdb's copy, which holds only in-frame ones; the method was immunoSEQ multiplex PCR. The sample contains about 140,000 clones, 45% to 60% of which appear only once. This sample was taken from a study of CD8+ T cells in alopecia areata. The study's findings and limits: Higher clonality than in normal scalp was seen in lesional scalp, especially alopecia totalis/universalis. There were many expanded lesional clones persisting in scalp and blood during tofacitinib.

The material sequenced was CD8+ T cells sorted from blood, taken at week 4, from a patient treated with tofacitinib. This receptor was taken from a human donor with alopecia areata. The V gene is TRBV7-2, the J gene TRBJ1-5; the D gene is possibly TRBD1 (6 bases). The CDR3 is CASSPRQDSNQPQHF. CDR3 in DNA: TGTGCCAGCAGCCCCCGACAGGATAGCAATCAGCCCCAGCATTTT.